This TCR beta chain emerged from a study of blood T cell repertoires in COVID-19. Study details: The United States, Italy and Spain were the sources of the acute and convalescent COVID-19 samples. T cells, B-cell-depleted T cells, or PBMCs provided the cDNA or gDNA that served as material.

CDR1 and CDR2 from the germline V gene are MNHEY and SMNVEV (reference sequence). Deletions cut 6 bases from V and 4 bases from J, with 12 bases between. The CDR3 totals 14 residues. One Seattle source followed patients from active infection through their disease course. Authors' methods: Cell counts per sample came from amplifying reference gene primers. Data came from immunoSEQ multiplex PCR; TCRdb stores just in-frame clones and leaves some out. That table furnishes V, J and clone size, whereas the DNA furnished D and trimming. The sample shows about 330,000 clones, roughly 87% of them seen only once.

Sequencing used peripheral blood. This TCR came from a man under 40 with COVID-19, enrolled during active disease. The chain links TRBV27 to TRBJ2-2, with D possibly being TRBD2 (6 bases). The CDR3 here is CASRRGGSTGELFF. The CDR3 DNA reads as TGTGCCAGCAGGAGGGGAGGTAGCACCGGGGAGCTGTTTTTT.